This is a list of T cell receptor beta chains from one sample in a study of shared clonotypes between healthy human individuals. Sequenced by immunoSEQ multiplex PCR; TCRdb stores in-frame clones only, minus some. This sample yields about 320,000 clones, of which about nine tenths are seen a single time; about 17% belongs to the top ten. The sequencing sample was made of memory CD8+ T cells sorted from blood. All receptors come from a man younger than 35 in good health. Both conserved end residues are part of each CDR3. D genes are given only for firm matches. Only some rows state a clone size, as once, few, many or a class for expanded clones.

J | size | V | D | CDR3 | DNA
TRBJ2-5 | - | TRBV21-1 | - | CASSKAQPAQETQYF | TGTGCCAGCAGCAAAGCACAGCCCGCCCAAGAGACCCAGTACTTC
TRBJ2-7 | - | TRBV7-2 | TRBD2 | CASSLDGGRAREQYF | TGTGCCAGCAGCTTAGATGGCGGGAGGGCCCGGGAGCAGTACTTC
TRBJ2-7 | - | TRBV11-2 | TRBD2 | CASSRLATEGEQYF | TGTGCCAGCAGCCGACTAGCGACGGAGGGCGAGCAGTACTTC
TRBJ2-2 | - | TRBV2 | TRBD2 | CASRKGLAKTGELFF | TGTGCCAGCAGGAAGGGACTAGCGAAGACCGGGGAGCTGTTTTTT
TRBJ2-7 | - | TRBV28 | TRBD1 | CASSLGQGDYEQYF | TGTGCCAGCAGTTTAGGGCAGGGGGACTACGAGCAGTACTTC
TRBJ2-1 | - | TRBV4-3 | - | CASSQETSGNEQFF | TGCGCCAGCAGCCAAGAAACCAGCGGCAATGAGCAGTTCTTC
TRBJ1-5 | - | TRBV19 | TRBD1 | CASSYGQGNQPQHF | TGTGCCAGTAGTTACGGACAGGGGAATCAGCCCCAGCATTTT
TRBJ1-1 | - | TRBV7-8 | - | CASSSGLNTEAFF | TGTGCCAGCAGCTCGGGCCTGAACACTGAAGCTTTCTTT
TRBJ2-7 | - | TRBV7-9 | TRBD1 | CASSPHILGQGFGEQYF | TGTGCCAGCAGCCCCCACATACTCGGACAGGGATTCGGCGAGCAGTACTTC
TRBJ2-3 | - | TRBV5-1 | - | CASSTSAGLSTDTQYF | TGCGCCAGCAGCACGAGCGCAGGTCTAAGCACAGATACGCAGTATTTT
TRBJ2-7 | - | TRBV6-1 | - | CASSQTGVSYEQYF | TGTGCCAGCAGTCAAACAGGCGTCTCCTACGAGCAGTACTTC
TRBJ1-4 | - | TRBV5-6 | - | CASSLASLSEKLFF | TGTGCCAGCAGCTTGGCTTCCCTTTCTGAAAAACTGTTTTTT
TRBJ1-6 | - | TRBV28 | - | CASSFPGGGGNSPLHF | TGTGCCAGCAGTTTCCCCGGGGGAGGGGGTAATTCACCCCTCCACTTT
TRBJ2-3 | - | TRBV28 | - | CASRWRTTTDTQYF | TGTGCCAGCAGGTGGCGGACTACAACAGATACGCAGTATTTT
TRBJ1-1 | - | TRBV5-1 | - | CASSQRGEIEAFF | TGCGCCAGCAGCCAAAGGGGGGAAATTGAAGCTTTCTTT
TRBJ2-5 | once | TRBV5-5 | TRBD1 | CASSIGTGRETQYF | TGTGCCAGCAGCATCGGGACAGGGAGAGAGACCCAGTACTTC
TRBJ2-4 | - | TRBV6-1 | - | CASSEFKLAKNIQYF | TGTGCCAGCAGTGAATTCAAACTAGCCAAAAACATTCAGTACTTC
TRBJ1-1 | - | TRBV27 | TRBD1 | CASSLWTGGTTEAFF | TGTGCCAGCAGTCTATGGACAGGGGGGACCACTGAAGCTTTCTTT
TRBJ2-5 | - | TRBV28 | - | CASSFVYSDALETQYF | TGTGCCAGCAGTTTCGTTTACAGCGATGCCCTGGAGACCCAGTACTTC
TRBJ2-1 | - | TRBV13 | - | CASSLKGHEQFF | TGTGCCAGCAGCTTAAAGGGACATGAGCAGTTCTTC
TRBJ2-1 | - | TRBV4-1 | TRBD2 | CASSQASGGANEQFF | TGCGCCAGCAGCCAGGCTAGCGGGGGGGCCAATGAGCAGTTCTTC
TRBJ1-2 | - | TRBV6-1 | - | CASSEGNGAVRGYTF | TGTGCCAGCAGTGAGGGGAACGGGGCCGTCAGGGGCTACACCTTC
TRBJ2-7 | - | TRBV5-4 | - | CASSLGAGPTYEQYF | TGTGCCAGCAGCTTGGGAGCAGGCCCGACCTACGAGCAGTACTTC
TRBJ2-7 | - | TRBV5-1 | TRBD1 | CASSFGQGSSEQYF | TGCGCCAGCAGCTTCGGACAGGGATCTTCCGAGCAGTACTTC
TRBJ2-5 | - | TRBV7-2 | TRBD2 | CASSFELWDRAGGRETQYF | TGTGCCAGCAGCTTCGAGTTGTGGGATCGGGCGGGAGGACGAGAGACCCAGTACTTC
TRBJ2-1 | - | TRBV28 | TRBD2 | CASSLPLGTSGSHEQFF | TGTGCCAGCAGTTTGCCCCTAGGGACTAGCGGGAGTCATGAGCAGTTCTTC
TRBJ2-3 | - | TRBV27 | - | CASRSLGWSTDTQYF | TGTGCCAGCAGGTCGTTAGGTTGGAGCACAGATACGCAGTATTTT
TRBJ2-1 | once | TRBV11-2 | - | CASSLYWGAYNEQFF | TGTGCCAGCAGCTTGTACTGGGGGGCATACAATGAGCAGTTCTTC
TRBJ1-5 | - | TRBV28 | TRBD1 | CASTPGQGSQPQHF | TGTGCCAGCACTCCGGGACAGGGGTCTCAGCCCCAGCATTTT
TRBJ2-1 | - | TRBV11-2 | TRBD2 | CASSLVFGGYSYNEQFF | TGTGCCAGCAGCTTAGTCTTCGGGGGGTATTCCTACAATGAGCAGTTCTTC
TRBJ2-1 | - | TRBV7-3 | - | CASSLIGGPNEQFF | TGTGCCAGCAGCTTAATTGGGGGCCCCAATGAGCAGTTCTTC
TRBJ2-1 | - | TRBV11-2 | - | CASSLVGVDGEQFF | TGTGCCAGCAGCTTAGTGGGAGTAGATGGTGAGCAGTTCTTC
TRBJ2-7 | - | TRBV6-5 | - | CASRSTTAYEQYF | TGTGCCAGCAGGTCCACCACCGCCTACGAGCAGTACTTC
TRBJ1-2 | - | TRBV7-9 | - | CASSLGGEINYGYTF | TGTGCCAGCAGCTTAGGCGGGGAAATTAACTATGGCTACACCTTC
TRBJ2-7 | - | TRBV2 | - | CASSVNRDGSSYEQYF | TGTGCCAGCAGTGTTAATAGGGACGGCAGCTCCTACGAGCAGTACTTC
TRBJ2-1 | - | TRBV5-6 | - | CASSPRDTSYNEQFF | TGTGCCAGCAGCCCCCGGGATACCTCCTACAATGAGCAGTTCTTC
TRBJ1-1 | - | TRBV6-1 | TRBD1 | CASSDLQGIDTEAFF | TGTGCCAGCAGTGACCTACAGGGGATTGACACTGAAGCTTTCTTT
TRBJ2-3 | - | TRBV7-6 | TRBD2 | CASSLAGLAGSTDTQYF | TGTGCCAGCAGCTTAGCGGGACTAGCGGGGAGCACAGATACGCAGTATTTT
TRBJ2-7 | - | TRBV5-6 | - | CARGEKDYEQYF | TGTGCCAGAGGGGAGAAGGACTACGAGCAGTACTTC
TRBJ2-7 | - | TRBV6-6 | - | CASGGPYEQYF | TGTGCCAGCGGGGGCCCCTACGAGCAGTACTTC
TRBJ2-3 | - | TRBV6-5 | - | CASSLVEARTDTQYF | TGTGCCAGCAGCCTAGTGGAGGCTCGCACAGATACGCAGTATTTT